This T cell receptor beta chain was sequenced in a study of lymphopenia after photon versus proton radiotherapy. This CDR3 is built from 15 residues. V was clipped by 0 bases and J by 7 bases; unmatched bases: 6. CDR1 and CDR2 from the germline V gene are LNHNV and YYDKDF (reference sequence). The protocol was immunoSEQ multiplex PCR, while the TCRdb copy is restricted to in-frame clones and leaves out a portion. The sample includes 150,000 to 200,000 clones, around 85% of them seen just once. This clone came up once. The antigen is not known. Study-wide results and caveats: Oligoclonal CD8+ Temra expansion after nadir drove photon patients' diversity drop.

The sequencing here drew on peripheral blood, taken from a patient treated with photon-based radiotherapy. The sequence came from a man in his forties or fifties with gastric cancer. The chain recombines TRBV15 with TRBJ1-2; TRBD1 aligns across 9 bases. The CDR3 nucleotides read TGTGCCACCAGCAGAGACCCGACAGGGGGAGGTGGCTACACCTTC. Its translation: CATSRDPTGGGGYTF.